The next 5 T cell receptor beta chains were all read from a single sample in a study of blood T cells in healthy people across ages. A second PCR, run for roughly 7 to 11 cycles, used a sample-barcoded 5' primer plus a J-beta primer mix. TCRdb reprocessed the 5' RACE reads via MiXCR and lists one record per CDR3 protein. This table has 700,000 to 950,000 distinct CDR3 sequences, 58% appearing once. The sample consisted of blood. These receptors were collected from a man aged 25-45 years in good health.

V usage is TRBV14 and J usage is TRBJ1-2, with D possibly being TRBD1 (6 bases). The CDR3 has 14 residues. Deletions cut 0 bases from V and 7 bases from J, with 12 bases between. CDR1 and CDR2 (germline): SGHDN, FVKESK. The CDR3 is CASSQDRGASGYTF. The CDR3 region has the DNA TGTGCCAGCAGCCAAGATCGGGGGGCAAGTGGCTACACCTTC.

The table lists this clonotype with a few counts. The DNA of the CDR3 is TGCGCCAGCAGCCAGGACCACGGGACTAGGATTTCCTACGAGCAGTACTTC. It is translated as CASSQDHGTRISYEQYF. V gene TRBV4-3 combines with J gene TRBJ2-7; 8 bases align to TRBD2. Germline loops: CDR1 LGHNA, CDR2 YSLEER. V lost 3 bases and J lost 1; bases outside the gene matches: 11. The CDR3 has 17 amino acids.

CDR3 nucleotides: TGCAGTGCTAGCAAAGGGTCAAACCTCTACGAGCAGTACTTC. Its protein product is CSASKGSNLYEQYF. The chain has TRBV20-1 and TRBJ2-7, with no clear D. Germline lookup yields CDR1 DFQATT and CDR2 SNEGSKA (reference sequence). The CDR3 is 14 residues long. Between the trimmed V and J ends, which lost 3 bases and 3 bases, there was a span of 15 bases.

This chain links TRBV12-3 or TRBV12-4 with TRBJ2-3, with 9 bases fitting TRBD2. The V gene end was trimmed by 4 bases and the J gene end by 8 bases; junction bases not matched to a gene: 13. The CDR3 consists of 16 residues. The CDR3 protein is CASSSPGLASLGTQYF. The DNA for the CDR3 is TGTGCCAGCAGTTCCCCGGGACTAGCTTCTCTGGGTACGCAGTATTTT.

This clonotype was seen only once. The chain joins TRBV20-1 to TRBJ2-5; possibly TRBD2 for D (6 bases). The DNA end lines up better with TRBJ2-7; the J call may be wrong. The germline CDR1 and CDR2 sequences are DFQATT and SNEGSKA (reference sequence). The CDR3 length is 13 residues. CDR3 sequence: CSASGGTYYEQYF. The CDR3 DNA sequence: TGCAGTGCTAGTGGGGGGACGTACTACGAGCAGTACTTC.